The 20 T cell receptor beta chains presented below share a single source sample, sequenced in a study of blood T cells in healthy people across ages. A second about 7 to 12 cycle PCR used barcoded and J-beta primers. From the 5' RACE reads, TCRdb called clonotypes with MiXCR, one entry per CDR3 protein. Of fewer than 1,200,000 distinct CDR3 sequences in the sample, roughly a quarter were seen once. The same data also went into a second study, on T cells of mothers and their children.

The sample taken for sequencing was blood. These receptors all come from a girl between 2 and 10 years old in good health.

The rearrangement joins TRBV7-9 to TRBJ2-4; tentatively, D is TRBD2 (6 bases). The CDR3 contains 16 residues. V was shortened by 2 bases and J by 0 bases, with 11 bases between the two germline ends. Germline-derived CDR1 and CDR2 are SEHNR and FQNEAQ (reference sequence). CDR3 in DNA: TGTGCCAGCAGCTTATCGGAGGGGCTAGCCAAAAACATTCAGTACTTC. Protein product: CASSLSEGLAKNIQYF.

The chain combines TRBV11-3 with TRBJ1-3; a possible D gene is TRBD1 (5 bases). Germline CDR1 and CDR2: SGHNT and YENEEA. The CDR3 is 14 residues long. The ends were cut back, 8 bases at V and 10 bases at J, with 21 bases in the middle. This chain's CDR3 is CASGHPPQDATIYF. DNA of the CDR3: TGTGCCAGCGGACATCCGCCGCAGGATGCTACCATATATTTT.

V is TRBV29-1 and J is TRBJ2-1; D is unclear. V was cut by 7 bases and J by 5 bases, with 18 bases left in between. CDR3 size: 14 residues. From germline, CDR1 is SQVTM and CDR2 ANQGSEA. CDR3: CSAQRYRMDNEQFF. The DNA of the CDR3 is TGCAGCGCCCAAAGGTACAGAATGGACAATGAGCAGTTCTTC.

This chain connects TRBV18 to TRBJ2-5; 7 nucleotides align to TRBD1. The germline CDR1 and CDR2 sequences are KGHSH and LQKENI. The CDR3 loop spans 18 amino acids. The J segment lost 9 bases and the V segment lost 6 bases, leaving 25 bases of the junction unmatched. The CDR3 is CASSRQRQGPSGLAAQYF. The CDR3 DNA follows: TGTGCCAGCTCCCGACAGAGACAGGGACCGTCCGGTCTGGCGGCCCAGTACTTC.

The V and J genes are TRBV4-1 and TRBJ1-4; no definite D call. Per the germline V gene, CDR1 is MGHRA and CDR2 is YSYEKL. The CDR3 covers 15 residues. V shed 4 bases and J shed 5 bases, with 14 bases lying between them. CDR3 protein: CASSPAESLNEKLFF. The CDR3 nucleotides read TGCGCCAGCAGCCCGGCGGAGAGCTTAAATGAAAAACTGTTTTTT.

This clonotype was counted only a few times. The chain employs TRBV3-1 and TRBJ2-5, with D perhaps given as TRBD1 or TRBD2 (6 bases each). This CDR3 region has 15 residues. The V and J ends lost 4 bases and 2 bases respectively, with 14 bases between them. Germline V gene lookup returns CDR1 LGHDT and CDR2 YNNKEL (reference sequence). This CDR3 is CASSRGGAGQETQYF. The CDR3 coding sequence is TGTGCCAGCAGCCGTGGGGGCGCGGGGCAAGAGACCCAGTACTTC.

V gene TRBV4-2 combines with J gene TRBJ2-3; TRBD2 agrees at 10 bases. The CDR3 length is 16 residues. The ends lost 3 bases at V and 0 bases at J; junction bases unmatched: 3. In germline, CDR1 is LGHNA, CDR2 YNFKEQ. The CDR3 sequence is CASSQQRGGSTDTQYF. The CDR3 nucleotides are TGTGCCAGCAGCCAGCAGCGGGGGGGGAGCACAGATACGCAGTATTTT.

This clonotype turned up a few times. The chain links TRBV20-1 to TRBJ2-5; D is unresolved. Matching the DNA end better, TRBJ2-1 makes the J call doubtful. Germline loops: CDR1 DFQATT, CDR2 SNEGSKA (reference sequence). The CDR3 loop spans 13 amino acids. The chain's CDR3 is CSATLPVDDEQFF. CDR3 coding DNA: TGCAGTGCTACCCTCCCAGTAGATGATGAGCAGTTCTTC.

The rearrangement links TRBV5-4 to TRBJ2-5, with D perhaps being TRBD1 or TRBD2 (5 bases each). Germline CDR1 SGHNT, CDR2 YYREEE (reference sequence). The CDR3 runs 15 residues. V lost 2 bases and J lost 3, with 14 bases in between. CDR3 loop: CASSFKSRGEETQYF. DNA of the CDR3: TGTGCCAGCAGCTTTAAAAGCCGAGGGGAAGAGACCCAGTACTTC.

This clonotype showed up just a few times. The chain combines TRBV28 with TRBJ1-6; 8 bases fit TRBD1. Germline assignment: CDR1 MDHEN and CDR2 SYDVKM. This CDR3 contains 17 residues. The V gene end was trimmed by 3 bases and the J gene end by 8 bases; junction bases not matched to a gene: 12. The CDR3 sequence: CASSFGTGTRLDSPLHF. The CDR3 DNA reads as TGTGCCAGCAGTTTTGGGACAGGAACTAGGTTGGATTCACCCCTCCACTTT.

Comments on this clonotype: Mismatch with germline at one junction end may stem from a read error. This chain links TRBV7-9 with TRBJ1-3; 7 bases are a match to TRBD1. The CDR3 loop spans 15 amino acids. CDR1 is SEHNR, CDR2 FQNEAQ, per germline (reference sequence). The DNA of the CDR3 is TGTGCCAGCAGCACGGGACAGAGCTCTGGAAACACCATGTATTTT. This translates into CASSTGQSSGNTMYF.

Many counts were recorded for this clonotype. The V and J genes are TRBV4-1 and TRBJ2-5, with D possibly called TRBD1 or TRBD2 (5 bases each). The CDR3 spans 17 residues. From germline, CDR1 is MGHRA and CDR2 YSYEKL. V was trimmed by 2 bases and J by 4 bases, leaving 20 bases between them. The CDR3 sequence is CASSQLESWGKGETQYF. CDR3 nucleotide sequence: TGCGCCAGCAGCCAACTTGAGTCCTGGGGGAAGGGAGAGACCCAGTACTTC.

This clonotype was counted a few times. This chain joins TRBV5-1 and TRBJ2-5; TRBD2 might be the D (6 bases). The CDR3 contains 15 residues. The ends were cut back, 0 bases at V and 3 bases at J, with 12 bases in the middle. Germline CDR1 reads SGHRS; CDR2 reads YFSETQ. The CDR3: CASSLGLRGEETQYF. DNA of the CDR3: TGCGCCAGCAGCTTGGGTCTTCGCGGGGAAGAGACCCAGTACTTC.

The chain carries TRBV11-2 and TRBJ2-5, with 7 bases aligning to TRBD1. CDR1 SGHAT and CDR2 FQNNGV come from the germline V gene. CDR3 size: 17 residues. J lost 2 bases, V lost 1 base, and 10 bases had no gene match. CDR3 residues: CASSLVWTGQSQETQYF. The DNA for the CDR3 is TGTGCCAGCAGCTTAGTGTGGACAGGCCAATCTCAAGAGACCCAGTACTTC. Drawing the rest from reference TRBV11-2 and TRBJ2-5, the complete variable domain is EAGVAQSPRYKIIEKRQSVAFWCNPISGHATLYWYQQILGQGPKLLIQFQNNGVVDDSQLPKDRFSAERLKGVDSTLKIQPAKLEDSAVYLCASSLVWTGQSQETQYFGPGTRLLVL.

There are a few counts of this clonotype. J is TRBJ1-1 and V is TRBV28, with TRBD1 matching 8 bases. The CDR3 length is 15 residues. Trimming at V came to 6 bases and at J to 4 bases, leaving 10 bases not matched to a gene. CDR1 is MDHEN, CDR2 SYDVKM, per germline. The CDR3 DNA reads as TGTGCCAGCAGCCTGGGCGGACAGGGAGGCACTGAAGCTTTCTTT. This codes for CASSLGGQGGTEAFF.

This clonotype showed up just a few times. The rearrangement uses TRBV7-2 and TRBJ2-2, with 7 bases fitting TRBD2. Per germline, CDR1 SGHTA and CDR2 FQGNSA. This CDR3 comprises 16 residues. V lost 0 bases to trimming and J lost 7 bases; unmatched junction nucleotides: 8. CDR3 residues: CASSLAPSGLVGELFF. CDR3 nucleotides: TGTGCCAGCAGCTTAGCGCCTAGCGGCCTCGTCGGGGAGCTGTTTTTT.

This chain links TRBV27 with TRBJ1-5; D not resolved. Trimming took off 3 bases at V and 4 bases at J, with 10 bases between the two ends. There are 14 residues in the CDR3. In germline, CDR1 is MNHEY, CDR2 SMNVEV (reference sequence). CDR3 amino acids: CASSFIQSNQPQHF. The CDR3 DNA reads TGTGCCAGCAGTTTCATTCAGTCAAATCAGCCCCAGCATTTT.

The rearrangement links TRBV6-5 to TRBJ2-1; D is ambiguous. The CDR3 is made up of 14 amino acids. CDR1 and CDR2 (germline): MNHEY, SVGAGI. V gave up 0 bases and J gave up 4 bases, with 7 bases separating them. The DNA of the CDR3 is TGTGCCAGCAGTTACTCGGGTCGGTACAATGAGCAGTTCTTC. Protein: CASSYSGRYNEQFF.

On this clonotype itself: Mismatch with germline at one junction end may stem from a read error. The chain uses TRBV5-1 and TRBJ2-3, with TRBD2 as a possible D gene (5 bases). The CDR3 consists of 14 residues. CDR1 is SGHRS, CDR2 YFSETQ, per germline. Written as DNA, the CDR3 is TGCGCTAGCAGCTTGACGAGGGAAGGGGATACGCAGTATTTT. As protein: CASSLTREGDTQYF.

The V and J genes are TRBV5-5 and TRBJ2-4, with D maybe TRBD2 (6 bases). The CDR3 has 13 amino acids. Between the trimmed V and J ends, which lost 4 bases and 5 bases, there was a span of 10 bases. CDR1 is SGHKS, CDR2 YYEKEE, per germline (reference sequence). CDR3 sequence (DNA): TGTGCCAGCAGCGCGGACTACCAAAACATTCAGTACTTC. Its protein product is CASSADYQNIQYF.